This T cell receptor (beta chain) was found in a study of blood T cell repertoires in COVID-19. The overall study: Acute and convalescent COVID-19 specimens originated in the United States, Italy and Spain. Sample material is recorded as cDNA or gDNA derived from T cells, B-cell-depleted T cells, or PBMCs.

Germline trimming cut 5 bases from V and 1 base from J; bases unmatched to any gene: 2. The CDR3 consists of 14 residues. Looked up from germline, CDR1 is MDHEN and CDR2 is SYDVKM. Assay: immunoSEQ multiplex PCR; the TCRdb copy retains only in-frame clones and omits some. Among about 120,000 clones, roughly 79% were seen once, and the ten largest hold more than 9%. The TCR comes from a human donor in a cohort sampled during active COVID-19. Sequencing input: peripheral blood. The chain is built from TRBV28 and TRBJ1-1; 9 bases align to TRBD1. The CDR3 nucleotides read TGTGCCAGCAGTGGGACAGGGCGGAACACTGAAGCTTTCTTT. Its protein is CASSGTGRNTEAFF.